The TCR beta chain under discussion was sequenced for a study of identical twins. Study-wide findings and caveats: Low generation-probability sequences were in excess among twin-shared out-of-frame alpha sequences.

About this clonotype: Its antigen is undetermined.

MiXCR was run by TCRdb on the 5' RACE reads, yielding one entry per CDR3 protein. The repertoire holds roughly 630,000 distinct CDR3 sequences, roughly 6.6% seen once, with approximately 1.5% in the top ten. The ends lost 3 bases at V and 5 bases at J; junction bases unmatched: 3. The CDR3 has 14 amino acids. From germline, CDR1 is SGHAT and CDR2 FQDESV (reference sequence). The data were also submitted as part of a second study, on yellow fever vaccine responses in identical twins.

The sample taken for sequencing was PBMCs. The chain links TRBV11-1 to TRBJ2-7; TRBD2 agrees at 11 bases. The TCR comes from a young woman in good health. CDR3 in amino acids: CASSLGLADHEQYF. Here the CDR3 DNA reads TGTGCCAGCAGCTTGGGACTAGCGGATCACGAGCAGTACTTC. The variable domain in full, with the rest retrieved from reference TRBV11-1 and TRBJ2-7, is EAEVAQSPRYKITEKSQAVAFWCDPISGHATLYWYRQILGQGPELLVQFQDESVVDDSQLPKDRFSAERLKGVDSTLKIQPAELGDSAMYLCASSLGLADHEQYFGPGTRLTVT.